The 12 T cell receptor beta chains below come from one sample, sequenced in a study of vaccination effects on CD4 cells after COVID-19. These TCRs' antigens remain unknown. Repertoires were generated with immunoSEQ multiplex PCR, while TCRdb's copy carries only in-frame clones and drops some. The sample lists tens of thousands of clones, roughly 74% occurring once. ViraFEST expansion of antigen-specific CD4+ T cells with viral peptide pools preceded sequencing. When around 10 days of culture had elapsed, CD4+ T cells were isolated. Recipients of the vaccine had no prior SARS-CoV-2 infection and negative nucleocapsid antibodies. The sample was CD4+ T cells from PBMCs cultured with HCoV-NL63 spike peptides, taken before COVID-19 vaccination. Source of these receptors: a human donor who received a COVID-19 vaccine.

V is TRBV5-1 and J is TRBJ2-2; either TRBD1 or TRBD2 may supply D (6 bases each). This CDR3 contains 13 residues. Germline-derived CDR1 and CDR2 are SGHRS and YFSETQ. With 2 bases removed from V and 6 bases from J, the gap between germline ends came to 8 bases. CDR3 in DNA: TGCGCCAGCAGCTTAAGGGGGGCCGGGGAGCTGTTTTTT. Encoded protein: CASSLRGAGELFF.

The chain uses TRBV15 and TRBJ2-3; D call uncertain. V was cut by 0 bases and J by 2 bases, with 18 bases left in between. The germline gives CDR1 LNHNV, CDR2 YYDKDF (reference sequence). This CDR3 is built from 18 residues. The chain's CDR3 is CATSRDQARARSTDTQYF. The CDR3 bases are TGTGCCACCAGCAGAGATCAGGCGCGAGCGCGGTCCACAGATACGCAGTATTTT. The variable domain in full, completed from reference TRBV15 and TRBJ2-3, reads DAMVIQNPRYQVTQFGKPVTLSCSQTLNHNVMYWYQQKSSQAPKLLFHYYDKDFNNEADTPDNFQSRRPNTSFCFLDIRSPGLGDTAMYLCATSRDQARARSTDTQYFGPGTRLTVL.

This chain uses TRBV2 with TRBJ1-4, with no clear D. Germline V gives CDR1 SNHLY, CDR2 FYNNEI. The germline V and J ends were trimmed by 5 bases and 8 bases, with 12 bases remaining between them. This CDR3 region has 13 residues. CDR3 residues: CASSTGRAEKLFF. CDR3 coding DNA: TGTGCCAGCAGTACCGGGAGGGCCGAAAAACTGTTTTTT.

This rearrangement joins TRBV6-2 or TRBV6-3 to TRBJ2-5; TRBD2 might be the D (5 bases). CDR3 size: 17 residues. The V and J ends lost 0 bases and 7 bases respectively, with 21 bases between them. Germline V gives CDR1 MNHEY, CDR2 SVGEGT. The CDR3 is CASSYSVRQRSGWTQYF. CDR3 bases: TGTGCCAGCAGTTACTCCGTTAGGCAGCGCTCGGGATGGACCCAGTACTTC.

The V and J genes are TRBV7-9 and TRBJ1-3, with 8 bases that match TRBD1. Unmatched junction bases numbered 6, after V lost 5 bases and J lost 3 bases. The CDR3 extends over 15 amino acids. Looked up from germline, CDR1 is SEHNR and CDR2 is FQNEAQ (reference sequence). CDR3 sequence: CASSVGQGSGNTIYF. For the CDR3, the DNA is TGTGCCAGCAGCGTCGGACAGGGTAGTGGAAACACCATATATTTT.

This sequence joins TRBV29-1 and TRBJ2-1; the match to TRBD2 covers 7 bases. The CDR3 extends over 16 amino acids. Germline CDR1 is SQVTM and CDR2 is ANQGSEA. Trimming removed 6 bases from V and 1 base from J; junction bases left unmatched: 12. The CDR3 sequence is CSVGGMRTPSYNEQFF. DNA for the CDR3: TGCAGCGTGGGGGGGATGCGGACACCTTCCTACAATGAGCAGTTCTTC.

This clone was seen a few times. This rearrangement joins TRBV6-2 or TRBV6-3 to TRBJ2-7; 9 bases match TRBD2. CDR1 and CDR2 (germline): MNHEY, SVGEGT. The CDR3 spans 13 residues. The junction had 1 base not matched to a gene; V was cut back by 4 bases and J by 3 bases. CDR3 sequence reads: CASSFSGGYEQYV. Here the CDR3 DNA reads TGTGCCAGCAGTTTTAGCGGGGGCTACGAGCAGTACGTC.

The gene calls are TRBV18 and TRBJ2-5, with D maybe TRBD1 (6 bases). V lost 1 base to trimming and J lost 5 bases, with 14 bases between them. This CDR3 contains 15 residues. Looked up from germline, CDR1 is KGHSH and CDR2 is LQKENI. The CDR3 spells CASSPLPQGTETQYF. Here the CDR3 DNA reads TGTGCCAGCTCACCACTACCCCAGGGGACGGAGACCCAGTACTTC.

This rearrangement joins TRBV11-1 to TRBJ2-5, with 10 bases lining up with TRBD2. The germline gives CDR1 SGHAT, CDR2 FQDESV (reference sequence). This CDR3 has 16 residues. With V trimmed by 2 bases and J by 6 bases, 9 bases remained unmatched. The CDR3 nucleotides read TGTGCCAGCAGCTTATCCCTAGCGGGGGTGGAAAAGACCCAGTACTTC. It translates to CASSLSLAGVEKTQYF. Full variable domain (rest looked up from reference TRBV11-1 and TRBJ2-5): EAEVAQSPRYKITEKSQAVAFWCDPISGHATLYWYRQILGQGPELLVQFQDESVVDDSQLPKDRFSAERLKGVDSTLKIQPAELGDSAMYLCASSLSLAGVEKTQYFGPGTRLLVL.

In DNA form, the CDR3 reads TGTGCTACCCCAAGGACATGGGAAGGCTACACCTTC. This codes for CATPRTWEGYTF. The gene calls are TRBV24-1 and TRBJ1-2; TRBD1 is a possible D gene (5 bases). The CDR3 consists of 12 residues. CDR1 and CDR2 (germline): KGHDR, SFDVKD.

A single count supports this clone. DNA of the CDR3: TGTGCCAGCAGTCCCGGGACTCCTGGGGCCAACGTCCTGACTTTC. Encoded protein: CASSPGTPGANVLTF. The chain carries TRBV5-6 and TRBJ2-6; TRBD2 might be the D (6 bases). Germline V gene data show CDR1 as SGHDT and CDR2 as YYEEEE. The CDR3 is made up of 15 amino acids. V dropped 5 bases and J dropped 2 bases, with 11 bases sitting between them.

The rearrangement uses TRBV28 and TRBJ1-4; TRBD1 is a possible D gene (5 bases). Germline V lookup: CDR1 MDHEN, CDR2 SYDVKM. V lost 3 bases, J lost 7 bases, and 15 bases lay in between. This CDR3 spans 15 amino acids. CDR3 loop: CASSLLGRAIEKLFF. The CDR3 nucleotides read TGTGCCAGCAGTTTGCTGGGCAGGGCTATTGAAAAACTGTTTTTT.